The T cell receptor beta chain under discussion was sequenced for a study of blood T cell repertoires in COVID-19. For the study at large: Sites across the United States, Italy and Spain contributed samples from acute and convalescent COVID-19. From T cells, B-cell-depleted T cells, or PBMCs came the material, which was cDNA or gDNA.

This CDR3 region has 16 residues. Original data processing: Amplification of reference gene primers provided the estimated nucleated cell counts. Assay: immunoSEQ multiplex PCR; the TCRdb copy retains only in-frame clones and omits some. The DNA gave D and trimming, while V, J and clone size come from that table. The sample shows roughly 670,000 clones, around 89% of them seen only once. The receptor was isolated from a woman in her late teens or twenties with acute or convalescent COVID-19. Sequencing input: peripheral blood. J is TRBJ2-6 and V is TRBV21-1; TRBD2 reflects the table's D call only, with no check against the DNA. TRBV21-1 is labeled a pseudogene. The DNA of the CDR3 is TGTGCCAGCAGCAAAGAAGGCGGGTCTGGGGCCAACGTCCTGACTTTC. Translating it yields CASSKEGGSGANVLTF.